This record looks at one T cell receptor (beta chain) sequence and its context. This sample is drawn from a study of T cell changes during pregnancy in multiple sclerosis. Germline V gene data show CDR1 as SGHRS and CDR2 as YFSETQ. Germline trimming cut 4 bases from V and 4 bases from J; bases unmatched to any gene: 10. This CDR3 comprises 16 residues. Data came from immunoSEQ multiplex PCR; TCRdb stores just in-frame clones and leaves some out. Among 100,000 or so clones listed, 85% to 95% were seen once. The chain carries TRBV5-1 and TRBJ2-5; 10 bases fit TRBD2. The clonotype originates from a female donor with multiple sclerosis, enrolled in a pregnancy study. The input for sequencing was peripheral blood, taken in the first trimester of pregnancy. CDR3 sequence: CASSPLSGGAGETQYF. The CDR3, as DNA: TGCGCCAGCAGCCCGTTAAGCGGGGGGGCCGGAGAGACCCAGTACTTC.